These 4 T cell receptor beta chains were sequenced from one sample in a study of blood T cells in healthy people across ages. Primed by a sample-barcoded 5' primer and a J-beta primer mix, a second PCR proceeded for about 7 to 11 cycles. In TCRdb, the 5' RACE reads were re-called with MiXCR into one record per CDR3 protein. The repertoire consists of approximately 1.5 million distinct CDR3 sequences, with approximately 43% occurring once and the leading ten covering just over 4%. Specimen: blood. These receptors were taken from a woman under 30 in good health.

This clonotype was seen a handful of times. The CDR3 region has the DNA TGTGCCAGCAGTTTTCAAAAGGGTTACGAGCAGTACTTC. Its translation: CASSFQKGYEQYF. The J gene is TRBJ2-4, the V gene TRBV27; D not resolved. With the DNA end fitting TRBJ2-7 better, the J assignment may be wrong. The CDR3 runs to 13 residues. CDR1 MNHEY and CDR2 SMNVEV come from the germline V gene (reference sequence).

The chain links TRBV7-2 to TRBJ1-1; D not resolved. V was clipped by 1 base and J by 4 bases, with 7 bases between them. The CDR3 has 13 amino acids. The germline V gene encodes CDR1 SGHTA and CDR2 FQGNSA. CDR3 in amino acids: CASSLVRSTEAFF. The CDR3 bases are TGTGCCAGCAGCTTAGTGAGGTCCACTGAAGCTTTCTTT.

The CDR3 here is CASKWTGNTEAFF. The DNA of the CDR3 is TGTGCCAGCAAGTGGACAGGGAACACTGAAGCTTTCTTT. The chain is built from TRBV6-6 and TRBJ1-1, with TRBD1 identical over 7 bases. Germline values: CDR1 MNHNY, CDR2 SVGAGI (reference sequence). Trimming took 7 bases from V and 1 from J; bases not matched to a gene: 3. CDR3 length equals 13 residues.

This sequence joins TRBV18 and TRBJ1-5, with TRBD1 matching over 8 bases. The CDR3 totals 15 residues. V lost 0 bases to trimming and J lost 3 bases; unmatched junction nucleotides: 1. The germline CDR1 and CDR2 sequences are KGHSH and LQKENI. The CDR3 nucleotides read TGTGCCAGCTCACCACCGGGACAGGCCAATCAGCCCCAGCATTTT. Protein product: CASSPPGQANQPQHF.